The 17 T cell receptor beta chains in this list originate from one sample, sequenced in a study of blood T cell repertoires in COVID-19. The protocol was immunoSEQ multiplex PCR, while the TCRdb copy is restricted to in-frame clones and leaves out a portion. The sample contains approximately 200,000 clones, roughly 86% of which appear only once. The sequencing sample was made of peripheral blood. These TCRs come from an older woman with acute or convalescent COVID-19.

The chain uses TRBV25-1 and TRBJ2-3, with no clear D. The V end lost 6 bases, the J end lost 5 bases, and 6 bases lay between the germline ends. This CDR3 contains 11 residues. Germline V gene data show CDR1 as MGHDK and CDR2 as SYGVNS. The CDR3 bases are TGTGCCAGCAGGGCAAAAGATACGCAGTATTTT. Residues: CASRAKDTQYF.

About this clone itself: A junction end diverges from the germline sequence, so it may reflect a read error. The rearrangement links TRBV28 to TRBJ1-2, with D hard to call. This CDR3 is built from 12 residues. Germline-derived CDR1 and CDR2 are MDHEN and SYDVKM. The CDR3 spells CASRSQSESCHF. CDR3 DNA: TGTGCCAGCAGATCCCAATCCGAGTCCTGCCACTTC.

The chain joins TRBV5-6 to TRBJ1-3; D remains ambiguous. The CDR3 is 14 residues long. Germline loops: CDR1 SGHDT, CDR2 YYEEEE. V was cut by 5 bases and J by 1 base, with 10 bases left in between. The CDR3 DNA reads as TGTGCCAGCAGGAGGGCTGGTTCTGGAAACACCATATATTTT. Its protein is CASRRAGSGNTIYF.

V usage is TRBV4-1 and J usage is TRBJ2-5; TRBD2 matches at 10 bases. The junction had 9 bases not matched to a gene; V was cut back by 4 bases and J by 1 base. The CDR3 has 17 residues. CDR1 and CDR2 from the germline V gene are MGHRA and YSYEKL. CDR3 amino acids: CASSPRLAGGPQETQYF. The CDR3 coding sequence is TGCGCCAGCAGCCCGAGATTAGCGGGAGGACCCCAAGAGACCCAGTACTTC.

The genes are TRBV30 and TRBJ2-7, with 10 bases fitting TRBD2. Losses at the gene ends were 1 base for V and 1 base for J; bases not matched to a gene: 1. CDR3 size: 14 residues. The germline V gene encodes CDR1 GTSNPN and CDR2 SVGIG (reference sequence). CDR3 sequence (DNA): TGTGCCTGGAGTGAACTAGCGGGATCCTACGAGCAGTACTTC. Its protein is CAWSELAGSYEQYF.

The chain has TRBV7-2 and TRBJ1-4; D is perhaps TRBD1 (5 bases). The V and J ends lost 2 bases and 6 bases respectively, with 13 bases between them. This CDR3 is built from 15 residues. Germline values: CDR1 SGHTA, CDR2 FQGNSA. The CDR3 region is CASSLWGGADEKLFF. The CDR3 DNA is TGTGCCAGCAGCTTATGGGGAGGGGCAGATGAAAAACTGTTTTTT.

V is TRBV6-5 and J is TRBJ2-1; maybe TRBD2 (6 bases). The CDR3 runs 15 residues. Germline V gene lookup returns CDR1 MNHEY and CDR2 SVGAGI. V lost 6 bases and J lost 0, with 12 bases in between. The CDR3: CASRPRGSSYNEQFF. The CDR3 region has the DNA TGTGCCAGCAGGCCCCGGGGGAGCTCCTACAATGAGCAGTTCTTC.

This sequence joins TRBV29-1 and TRBJ2-6, with D unresolved. CDR1 SQVTM and CDR2 ANQGSEA come from the germline V gene. The CDR3 is made up of 13 amino acids. V shed 5 bases and J shed 3 bases, with 8 bases lying between them. CDR3 DNA: TGCAGCGTTCCCCGGAGTGGGGCCAACGTCCTGACTTTC. Amino acid sequence: CSVPRSGANVLTF.

This sequence joins TRBV5-8 and TRBJ1-2; TRBD1 matches 9 bases. Germline CDR1 reads SGHTS; CDR2 reads YDEGEE. J was trimmed by 6 bases and V by 6 bases; bases with no gene match: 6. The CDR3 consists of 13 residues. In DNA, the CDR3 is TGTGCCAGCATCCCTGGGACAGGGCATGGCTACACCTTC. It yields the protein CASIPGTGHGYTF. The full variable domain, in which reference TRBV5-8 and TRBJ1-2 provide the parts outside the CDR3, is EAGVTQSPTHLIKTRGQQATLRCSPISGHTSVYWYQQALGLGLQFLLWYDEGEERNRGNFPPRFSGRQFPNYSSELNVNALELEDSALYLCASIPGTGHGYTFGSGTRLTVV.

This sequence joins TRBV28 and TRBJ1-5; 7 bases fit TRBD1. After removal of 3 bases from V and 3 bases from J, the junction contained 2 bases not matched to a gene. The CDR3 is made up of 14 amino acids. Germline CDR1 MDHEN, CDR2 SYDVKM. CDR3 in amino acids: CASSLTGPNQPQHF. As DNA, the CDR3 is TGTGCCAGCAGTTTGACAGGGCCCAATCAGCCCCAGCATTTT.

For the CDR3, the DNA is TGTGCCACCAGTGATTACTTAATCCGGGACAGGGAAACCCTAGGTAGGATACATCAGCCCCAGCATTTT. Protein: CATSDYLIRDRETLGRIHQPQHF. The rearrangement links TRBV24-1 to TRBJ1-5; TRBD1 agrees at 9 bases. Trimming removed 2 bases from V and 5 bases from J; junction bases left unmatched: 27. Germline V CDR1 and CDR2: KGHDR, SFDVKD. The CDR3 consists of 23 residues.

This rearrangement joins TRBV6-4 to TRBJ2-3, with 10 bases lining up with TRBD2. Unmatched junction bases numbered 10, after V lost 10 bases and J lost 3 bases. The CDR3 length is 15 residues. The germline V gene has CDR1 MRHNA and CDR2 SNTAGT. In nucleotides, the CDR3 is TGTGCCACCTCCGAGCGGGAGGGCCCGACAGATACGCAGTATTTT. Its translation is CATSEREGPTDTQYF.

The gene calls are TRBV11-2 and TRBJ1-1; TRBD1 matches at 9 bases. With 0 bases clipped from V and 12 bases from J, the junction kept 11 bases outside the gene matches. Germline V gene data show CDR1 as SGHAT and CDR2 as FQNNGV. CDR3 length: 15 residues. This CDR3 is CASSLEPLVGTGPFF. In DNA form, the CDR3 reads TGTGCCAGCAGCTTAGAGCCTCTTGTTGGGACAGGGCCTTTCTTT. Variable domain in full (rest from reference TRBV11-2 and TRBJ1-1): EAGVAQSPRYKIIEKRQSVAFWCNPISGHATLYWYQQILGQGPKLLIQFQNNGVVDDSQLPKDRFSAERLKGVDSTLKIQPAKLEDSAVYLCASSLEPLVGTGPFFGQGTRLTVV.

V is TRBV19 and J is TRBJ1-5; a possible D gene is TRBD1 (6 bases). Per the germline V gene, CDR1 is LNHDA and CDR2 is SQIVND (reference sequence). V dropped 9 bases and J dropped 3 bases, with 12 bases sitting between them. The CDR3 spans 13 residues. The CDR3 sequence is CARLTGLNQPQHF. The CDR3 nucleotides read TGTGCCAGACTGACAGGACTCAATCAGCCCCAGCATTTT.

The V gene is TRBV6-6, the J gene TRBJ1-5; no reliable D call. Trimming pared 6 bases from V and 3 bases from J, leaving 12 bases between. Germline V gene lookup returns CDR1 MNHNY and CDR2 SVGAGI (reference sequence). There are 14 residues in the CDR3. The CDR3 coding sequence is TGTGCCAGCAGACAAGACACGTACAATCAGCCCCAGCATTTT. Encoded protein: CASRQDTYNQPQHF.

The chain links TRBV5-1 to TRBJ1-1; TRBD1 might be the D (5 bases). The CDR3 has 11 amino acids. V lost 0 bases and J 11 bases, leaving 8 bases between the germline ends. Germline V CDR1 and CDR2: SGHRS, YFSETQ. The CDR3 nucleotides are TGCGCCAGCAGCTTGGAAGGGGTCGCTTTCTTT. It specifies CASSLEGVAFF.

The chain links TRBV5-1 to TRBJ2-1; 8 positions match TRBD2. The germline V gene has CDR1 SGHRS and CDR2 YFSETQ. J lost 8 bases, V lost 6 bases, and 10 bases had no gene match. The CDR3 totals 14 residues. CDR3 sequence reads: CASTLAGYKDEQFF. As DNA, the CDR3 is TGCGCCAGCACCCTAGCGGGTTATAAGGATGAGCAGTTCTTC.